Shown below are 30 T cell receptor beta chains from a single sample sequenced in a study of beta chain features in type 1 diabetes. Findings of the study overall: There was a moderate but significant shortening of TCRB CDR3s in all four CD4+ subsets of Type 1 diabetes patients.

These receptors' antigens are unknown. Sequencing targeted expressed TCRB transcripts, as all isolated RNA had been reverse transcribed. Clones were sequenced by immunoSEQ multiplex PCR, and TCRdb holds only the in-frame ones, with some missing. The sample yields 50,000 or so clones, around 45% seen once. The sample comprised Tregs from blood. The receptors derive from a man aged 30 to 45 with type 1 diabetes.

CDR3 in DNA: TGCAGTGCGTTAAATGAAAAACTGTTTTTT. It yields the protein CSALNEKLFF. V gene TRBV20-1 combines with J gene TRBJ1-4; D not certain. V lost 6 bases and J 5 bases, leaving 4 bases between the germline ends. Per the germline V gene, CDR1 is DFQATT and CDR2 is SNEGSKA (reference sequence). The CDR3 is made up of 10 amino acids.

CDR3 bases: TGTGCCAGCAGTACCCGGACTAGCGGGAGGGGGACCGGGGAGCTGTTTTTT. Protein: CASSTRTSGRGTGELFF. The chain has TRBV28 and TRBJ2-2; 15 bases align to TRBD2. Germline assignment: CDR1 MDHEN and CDR2 SYDVKM. Trimming cost V 5 bases and J 5 bases; bases outside gene matches: 6. This CDR3 region has 17 residues.

This rearrangement joins TRBV19 to TRBJ1-1; D perhaps matches TRBD1 (6 bases). With 4 bases removed from V and 2 bases from J, the gap between germline ends came to 20 bases. The CDR3 has 17 amino acids. The germline V gene encodes CDR1 LNHDA and CDR2 SQIVND (reference sequence). The CDR3 protein is CASSKSGTGLPNTEAFF. CDR3 nucleotide sequence: TGTGCCAGTAGTAAGTCCGGTACAGGGCTTCCTAACACTGAAGCTTTCTTT.

This clone was counted a few times. The rearrangement links TRBV5-4 to TRBJ1-3, with D possibly matching TRBD1 (6 bases). The CDR3 has 17 amino acids. The germline V gene encodes CDR1 SGHNT and CDR2 YYREEE (reference sequence). V was trimmed by 1 base and J by 4 bases, leaving 18 bases between them. CDR3 in DNA: TGTGCCAGCAGCTTGTTCGCGGGGGGCGAAATGGGAAACACCATATATTTT. Protein product: CASSLFAGGEMGNTIYF.

This clone was seen a single time. The CDR3 protein is CASRERGQGVLETQYF. The DNA of the CDR3 is TGTGCCAGCAGAGAAAGGGGACAGGGGGTTTTGGAGACCCAGTACTTC. The V gene is TRBV6-1, the J gene TRBJ2-5; 11 bases fit TRBD1. CDR3 length: 16 amino acids. Germline CDR1 MNHNS, CDR2 SASEGT. Unmatched junction bases numbered 11, after V lost 6 bases and J lost 5 bases.

V usage is TRBV7-2 and J usage is TRBJ1-2; no firm D call. CDR3 size: 13 residues. Germline V CDR1 and CDR2: SGHTA, FQGNSA. Trimming pared 1 base from V and 4 bases from J, leaving 7 bases between. CDR3 nucleotides: TGTGCCAGCAGCTTAGGAACAAGCTATGGCTACACCTTC. Protein product: CASSLGTSYGYTF. The full variable domain, its missing parts supplied by reference TRBV7-2 and TRBJ1-2, is GAGVSQSPSNKVTEKGKDVELRCDPISGHTALYWYRQSLGQGLEFLIYFQGNSAPDKSGLPSDRFSAERTGGSVSTLTIQRTQQEDSAVYLCASSLGTSYGYTFGSGTRLTVV.

This clone has only a few counts. The chain recombines TRBV7-2 with TRBJ2-1, with 7 positions matching TRBD2. The V gene end was trimmed by 7 bases and the J gene end by 7 bases; junction bases not matched to a gene: 13. CDR1 and CDR2 from the germline V gene are SGHTA and FQGNSA. The CDR3 is 15 amino acids. The CDR3 sequence: CASILGEGLGNEQFF. In nucleotides, the CDR3 is TGTGCCAGCATCCTGGGGGAGGGCTTGGGAAATGAGCAGTTCTTC.

The chain has TRBV6-6 and TRBJ2-3, with 8 bases matching TRBD1. In germline, CDR1 is MNHNY, CDR2 SVGAGI (reference sequence). The length of the CDR3 is 15 residues. The trim removed 6 bases at V and 0 bases at J, leaving 5 bases unmatched. The CDR3 protein is CASRTGDSSTDTQYF. In DNA form, the CDR3 reads TGTGCCAGCAGGACAGGGGATTCGAGCACAGATACGCAGTATTTT.

This rearrangement joins TRBV5-1 to TRBJ2-7; no clear D. The germline gives CDR1 SGHRS, CDR2 YFSETQ. The CDR3 is 13 residues long. Trimming pared 4 bases from V and 0 bases from J, leaving 8 bases between. CDR3 in DNA: TGCGCCAGCAGCGTTTCAGACTCCTACGAGCAGTACTTC. Its protein is CASSVSDSYEQYF.

The chain employs TRBV28 and TRBJ2-5; D gene unclear. Matching the DNA end better, TRBJ2-7 makes the J call doubtful. The CDR3 is made up of 13 amino acids. Germline CDR1 reads MDHEN; CDR2 reads SYDVKM. CDR3 sequence: CASSRQAPYEQYF. CDR3 DNA: TGTGCCAGCAGTCGCCAGGCCCCCTACGAGCAGTACTTC.

This chain connects TRBV28 to TRBJ2-3, with 9 bases fitting TRBD2. The V gene's germline CDR1 is MDHEN and CDR2 SYDVKM. The CDR3 length is 13 residues. V was clipped by 6 bases and J by 3 bases; unmatched bases: 1. This CDR3 reads CASRRGGTDTQYF. For the CDR3, the DNA is TGTGCCAGCAGGCGGGGGGGAACAGATACGCAGTATTTT.

The DNA for the CDR3 is TGCGCCAGCAGCCCCATAATGACAGGGTCACTCTCTGGGGCCAACGTCCTGACTTTC. It encodes CASSPIMTGSLSGANVLTF. The genes are TRBV5-1 and TRBJ2-6; TRBD1 agrees at 7 bases. This CDR3 spans 19 amino acids. Germline assignment: CDR1 SGHRS and CDR2 YFSETQ. The V gene end was trimmed by 4 bases and the J gene end by 0 bases; junction bases not matched to a gene: 13.

The V call is TRBV9, the J call TRBJ2-1; 7 bases map to TRBD2. Germline assignment: CDR1 SGDLS and CDR2 YYNGEE. The CDR3 sequence is 14 residues long. With V trimmed by 3 bases and J by 6 bases, 6 bases remained unmatched. The CDR3: CASSARLAGNEQFF. CDR3 sequence (DNA): TGTGCCAGCAGCGCCCGACTAGCCGGCAATGAGCAGTTCTTC.

The V call is TRBV5-1, the J call TRBJ2-1, with TRBD2 matching over 10 bases. Germline V gives CDR1 SGHRS, CDR2 YFSETQ. The V segment lost 0 bases and the J segment 3 bases; nucleotides outside the gene matches: 0. This CDR3 has 15 amino acids. The CDR3 region is CASSLGLAGYNEQFF. The CDR3 region has the DNA TGCGCCAGCAGCTTGGGACTAGCGGGCTACAATGAGCAGTTCTTC.

This clone has more than one count but fewer than ten. This chain links TRBV5-1 with TRBJ2-1, with D perhaps matching TRBD2 (6 bases). CDR1 and CDR2 from the germline V gene are SGHRS and YFSETQ. The CDR3 is made up of 15 amino acids. V lost 4 bases to trimming and J lost 7 bases, with 18 bases between them. The CDR3 spells CASSPGVDNLNEQFF. The DNA of the CDR3 is TGCGCCAGCAGCCCGGGAGTGGACAATTTGAATGAGCAGTTCTTC.

The chain uses TRBV18 and TRBJ1-1; weak D call: TRBD1 (5 bases). The germline V gene has CDR1 KGHSH and CDR2 LQKENI. The ends were cut back, 6 bases at V and 5 bases at J, with 22 bases in the middle. CDR3 length: 16 amino acids. The CDR3 reads CASSPTEAHGGTEAFF. In DNA form, the CDR3 reads TGTGCCAGCTCCCCGACGGAGGCCCATGGGGGGACTGAAGCTTTCTTT.

This clone appeared a few times. The V and J genes are TRBV5-1 and TRBJ1-1; 7 bases agree with TRBD1. V gave up 2 bases and J gave up 4 bases; unmatched junction bases: 2. Germline V gene data show CDR1 as SGHRS and CDR2 as YFSETQ. The CDR3 is 13 amino acids. The CDR3 DNA reads TGCGCCAGCAGCTTTGAGGGGGCCACTGAAGCTTTCTTT. The encoded protein is CASSFEGATEAFF.

The chain combines TRBV27 with TRBJ2-6; maybe TRBD2 (6 bases). The CDR3 runs 15 residues. Trimming removed 4 bases from V and 2 bases from J, with 9 bases in between. Germline CDR1 MNHEY, CDR2 SMNVEV (reference sequence). The CDR3 nucleotides read TGTGCCAGCAGTTCCGGAGGGGCTGGGGCCAACGTCCTGACTTTC. Its translation: CASSSGGAGANVLTF.

V usage is TRBV5-8 and J usage is TRBJ2-3, with 8 bases aligning to TRBD1. This CDR3 has 16 residues. The trim removed 0 bases at V and 2 bases at J, leaving 5 bases unmatched. Germline V gene lookup returns CDR1 SGHTS and CDR2 YDEGEE. CDR3 amino acids: CASSLVGQANTDTQYF. The CDR3, as DNA: TGTGCCAGCAGCTTGGTGGGACAGGCGAACACAGATACGCAGTATTTT.

This chain connects TRBV10-3 to TRBJ2-1, with D possibly being TRBD2 (5 bases). Germline CDR1 and CDR2: ENHRY and SYGVKD. The length of the CDR3 is 13 residues. V lost 8 bases and J lost 5, with 13 bases in between. For the CDR3, the DNA is TGTGCCATCCTCGGGGAGCCCCACAATGAGCAGTTCTTC. Translating gives CAILGEPHNEQFF.

The chain couples TRBV5-6 to TRBJ2-3; 7 nucleotides line up with TRBD2. Per germline, CDR1 SGHDT and CDR2 YYEEEE. The CDR3 loop spans 15 amino acids. With 5 bases clipped from V and 2 bases from J, the junction kept 8 bases outside the gene matches. Written as DNA, the CDR3 is TGTGCCAGCAGGGAGAGACTAGCTTTCACAGATACGCAGTATTTT. This sequence encodes CASRERLAFTDTQYF.

This chain uses TRBV28 with TRBJ1-6; TRBD1 matches at 7 bases. This CDR3 region has 15 residues. The V and J ends lost 9 bases and 6 bases, in that order; junction bases with no gene match: 11. Germline values: CDR1 MDHEN, CDR2 SYDVKM. The CDR3 DNA follows: TGTGCCAGTCAAATCCGGGACAGCTTTAATTCACCCCTCCACTTT. Translated: CASQIRDSFNSPLHF.

The chain carries TRBV28 and TRBJ2-2, with D uncertain. V dropped 6 bases and J dropped 2 bases, with 4 bases sitting between them. The CDR3 covers 12 residues. Germline loops: CDR1 MDHEN, CDR2 SYDVKM. The CDR3 sequence is CASSPNTGELFF. CDR3 nucleotides: TGTGCCAGCAGCCCTAACACCGGGGAGCTGTTTTTT.

J is TRBJ2-1 and V is TRBV28; D is uncertain. CDR1 is MDHEN, CDR2 SYDVKM, per germline. Trimming shortened V by 1 base and J by 7 bases, and 11 bases separated the two germline ends. This CDR3 is built from 14 residues. As DNA, the CDR3 is TGTGCCAGCAGTTTATTAACTAACAAGAATGAGCAGTTCTTC. Protein: CASSLLTNKNEQFF.

The chain combines TRBV5-4 with TRBJ2-3; 8 bases match TRBD2. Per the germline V gene, CDR1 is SGHNT and CDR2 is YYREEE (reference sequence). V shed 4 bases, J shed 5 bases, and the junction held 18 bases outside the gene matches. This CDR3 comprises 18 residues. The CDR3 DNA follows: TGTGCCAGCAGCCAAGTGTCCAGCGGGAGCGCTTTAGGAGATACGCAGTATTTT. Translating gives CASSQVSSGSALGDTQYF.

This clone was detected a few times. The chain uses TRBV7-9 and TRBJ1-2; the D gene is possibly TRBD1 (5 bases). The CDR3 spans 13 residues. Germline assignment: CDR1 SEHNR and CDR2 FQNEAQ (reference sequence). Trimming left V 5 bases short and J 4 bases short, with 11 bases between. In DNA form, the CDR3 reads TGTGCCAGCAGCCCGCAGGGTACCTATGGCTACACCTTC. It specifies CASSPQGTYGYTF. Supplemented by reference TRBV7-9 and TRBJ1-2, the full variable domain reads DTGVSQNPRHKITKRGQNVTFRCDPISEHNRLYWYRQTLGQGPEFLTYFQNEAQLEKSRLLSDRFSAERPKGSFSTLEIQRTEQGDSAMYLCASSPQGTYGYTFGSGTRLTVV.

The J gene is TRBJ1-2, the V gene TRBV6-5, with TRBD1 identical over 7 bases. The CDR3 runs 13 residues. The trim removed 2 bases at V and 8 bases at J, leaving 5 bases unmatched. Germline CDR1 MNHEY, CDR2 SVGAGI. In DNA, the CDR3 is TGTGCCAGCAGTTACGGACAGGTCGGGGGCTACACCTTC. It specifies CASSYGQVGGYTF.

This clone was picked up a small number of times. The chain recombines TRBV19 with TRBJ1-1; tentatively, D is TRBD1 (6 bases). V gave up 6 bases and J gave up 3 bases, with 20 bases separating them. CDR3 size: 16 residues. Germline CDR1 is LNHDA and CDR2 is SQIVND (reference sequence). The CDR3 reads CASSPYSTGIYTEAFF. For the CDR3, the DNA is TGTGCCAGTAGCCCCTACTCGACAGGAATATACACTGAAGCTTTCTTT.

V is TRBV6-1 and J is TRBJ2-7, with 9 bases aligning to TRBD1. V lost 7 bases to trimming and J lost 4 bases; unmatched junction nucleotides: 5. Germline V gene data show CDR1 as MNHNS and CDR2 as SASEGT. CDR3 length: 13 amino acids. The CDR3 here is CASTGTGIYEQYF. CDR3 in DNA: TGTGCCAGCACTGGGACAGGGATTTACGAGCAGTACTTC.

V and J are TRBV6-5 and TRBJ1-2; D is possibly TRBD1 (6 bases). V lost 6 bases and J lost 5, with 13 bases in between. Germline CDR1 MNHEY, CDR2 SVGAGI. The CDR3 spans 13 residues. In nucleotides, the CDR3 is TGTGCCAGCAGGAAACCGGGACAATATGGCTACACCTTC. It yields the protein CASRKPGQYGYTF.